Following are 25 T cell receptor beta chains from one sample sequenced in a study of CD8+ T cells in alopecia areata. cDNA reverse transcribed from extracted RNA served as the sequencing template. Repertoires were generated with immunoSEQ multiplex PCR, while TCRdb's copy carries only in-frame clones and drops some. The table lists 110,000 to 150,000 clones, roughly 53% of them singletons, with about 6.8% in the top ten. Sequencing was performed on CD4+ T cells sorted from blood, taken at week 0. All receptors derive from a human donor with alopecia areata.

V gene TRBV7-9 combines with J gene TRBJ1-1; 7 bases agree with TRBD1. V lost 1 base and J lost 4; bases outside the gene matches: 3. This CDR3 is 14 amino acids long. Germline V gene lookup returns CDR1 SEHNR and CDR2 FQNEAQ (reference sequence). This CDR3 is CASSLETGFTEAFF. CDR3 coding DNA: TGTGCCAGCAGCTTAGAGACAGGGTTCACTGAAGCTTTCTTT.

The chain uses TRBV5-1 and TRBJ1-1; the match to TRBD1 covers 8 bases. The CDR3 is 14 residues long. Germline values: CDR1 SGHRS, CDR2 YFSETQ. V shed 3 bases and J 1 base; nucleotides not matched to a gene: 2. In DNA, the CDR3 is TGCGCCAGCAGCTCCGGACAGGGGAACACTGAAGCTTTCTTT. Its translation is CASSSGQGNTEAFF.

In its sample, this clone was seen once. The J gene is TRBJ2-5, the V gene TRBV28; D not certain. V lost 3 bases and J 1 base, leaving 3 bases between the germline ends. Per germline, CDR1 MDHEN and CDR2 SYDVKM. The CDR3 runs 12 residues. CDR3 coding DNA: TGTGCCAGCAGTTTTAGCCAAGAGACCCAGTACTTC. Translating it yields CASSFSQETQYF.

V gene TRBV30 combines with J gene TRBJ2-4, with D maybe TRBD1 (5 bases). Germline CDR1 is GTSNPN and CDR2 is SVGIG (reference sequence). The V end lost 0 bases, the J end lost 11 bases, and 11 bases lay between the germline ends. The length of the CDR3 is 12 residues. The CDR3 nucleotides are TGTGCCTGGAGTGTACTGGACACCTTTCAGTACTTC. Translating gives CAWSVLDTFQYF. Full variable domain (remainder filled in from reference TRBV30 and TRBJ2-4): SQTIHQWPATLVQPVGSPLSLECTVEGTSNPNLYWYRQAAGRGLQLLFYSVGIGQISSEVPQNLSASRPQDRQFILSSKKLLLSDSGFYLCAWSVLDTFQYFGAGTRLSVL.

The chain is built from TRBV5-1 and TRBJ1-5; 8 nucleotides align to TRBD1. The germline V gene has CDR1 SGHRS and CDR2 YFSETQ. The CDR3 extends over 15 amino acids. Unmatched junction bases numbered 3, after V lost 1 base and J lost 3 bases. The CDR3 loop reads CASSLMTGDNQPQHF. The CDR3, as DNA: TGCGCCAGCAGCTTGATGACAGGGGACAATCAGCCCCAGCATTTT.

This clone has only a few counts. The chain employs TRBV5-6 and TRBJ2-3, with 7 bases aligning to TRBD1. The CDR3 is 13 amino acids. Germline V gene sequence: CDR1 SGHDT, CDR2 YYEEEE. With 1 base clipped from V and 7 bases from J, the junction kept 3 bases outside the gene matches. Here the CDR3 DNA reads TGTGCCAGCAGCTTGCAGGGGGTAAATACGCAGTATTTT. Amino acids: CASSLQGVNTQYF. Looking up the rest from reference TRBV5-6 and TRBJ2-3 gives the full variable domain: DAGVTQSPTHLIKTRGQQVTLRCSPKSGHDTVSWYQQALGQGPQFIFQYYEEEERQRGNFPDRFSGHQFPNYSSELNVNALLLGDSALYLCASSLQGVNTQYFGPGTRLTVL.

The V gene is TRBV7-2, the J gene TRBJ2-5, with 12 bases aligning to TRBD2. The junction had 4 bases not matched to a gene; V was cut back by 6 bases and J by 2 bases. CDR1 is SGHTA and CDR2 is FQGNSA in the germline V gene. CDR3 size: 15 residues. CDR3 amino acids: CASSTSGGNQETQYF. The CDR3 DNA is TGTGCCAGCAGTACTAGCGGGGGGAATCAAGAGACCCAGTACTTC.

The rearrangement joins TRBV7-3 to TRBJ2-2; D gene uncertain. The CDR3 runs 15 residues. In germline, CDR1 is SGHTA, CDR2 FQGTGA. Trimming left V 5 bases short and J 7 bases short, with 17 bases between. The CDR3 nucleotides read TGTGCCAGCAGCCCATACTCAACCCTCGACGGGGAGCTGTTTTTT. This codes for CASSPYSTLDGELFF.

The chain uses TRBV10-3 and TRBJ2-7; D possibly corresponds to TRBD2 (5 bases). Deletions cut 4 bases from V and 7 bases from J, with 14 bases between. CDR3 length: 13 residues. Germline V gives CDR1 ENHRY, CDR2 SYGVKD. CDR3 in amino acids: CAISGSGPQEQYF. The DNA for the CDR3 is TGTGCCATCAGTGGGAGCGGCCCGCAGGAGCAGTACTTC.

The chain uses TRBV9 and TRBJ2-3; D is possibly TRBD2 (7 bases). Germline lookup yields CDR1 SGDLS and CDR2 YYNGEE. The V and J ends lost 1 base and 2 bases respectively, with 11 bases between them. The length of the CDR3 is 15 residues. DNA for the CDR3: TGTGCCAGCAGCGTATGGCGGGGGCCCACAGATACGCAGTATTTT. This codes for CASSVWRGPTDTQYF.

The gene calls are TRBV29-1 and TRBJ1-2, with 8 bases lining up with TRBD1. J lost 8 bases, V lost 4 bases, and 9 bases had no gene match. The CDR3 totals 13 residues. Germline V CDR1 and CDR2: SQVTM, ANQGSEA. The CDR3 sequence: CSVGAAGGFGYTF. The CDR3 DNA follows: TGCAGCGTTGGCGCTGCAGGGGGCTTCGGCTACACCTTC.

This chain links TRBV21-1 with TRBJ2-3; TRBD2, as called in the table, went unchecked against the DNA. TRBV21-1 is described as a pseudogene. The CDR3 spans 11 residues. The CDR3 protein is CASSSVYTQYF. CDR3 sequence (DNA): TGTGCCAGCTCCAGCGTGTATACGCAGTATTTT.

The table lists this clone with a few counts. CDR3 nucleotides: TGCAGCGTTGAGGACAGGGGCACAGATACGCAGTATTTT. As protein: CSVEDRGTDTQYF. The V call is TRBV29-1, the J call TRBJ2-3; 8 positions agree with TRBD1. V shed 3 bases, J shed 1 base, and the junction held 0 bases outside the gene matches. This CDR3 has 13 residues. The germline gives CDR1 SQVTM, CDR2 ANQGSEA.

The genes are TRBV30 and TRBJ1-1, with 7 bases fitting TRBD1. This CDR3 contains 15 residues. Unmatched junction bases numbered 10, after V lost 0 bases and J lost 6 bases. Germline CDR1 is GTSNPN and CDR2 is SVGIG (reference sequence). CDR3 residues: CAWSVGPGGHAEAFF. Here the CDR3 DNA reads TGTGCCTGGAGTGTAGGGCCAGGGGGTCACGCTGAAGCTTTCTTT.

The CDR3 sequence is CASNRLDSNNQPQHF. CDR3 DNA sequence: TGTGCCAGTAACCGACTCGACAGCAACAATCAGCCCCAGCATTTT. V is TRBV19 and J is TRBJ1-5, with D maybe TRBD1 (5 bases). Trimming took 7 bases from V and 3 from J, leaving 16 bases between them. Germline-derived CDR1 and CDR2 are LNHDA and SQIVND (reference sequence). The CDR3 consists of 15 residues.

The chain recombines TRBV27 with TRBJ2-1; D not resolved. V was clipped by 0 bases and J by 4 bases, with 10 bases between them. Germline V gene sequence: CDR1 MNHEY, CDR2 SMNVEV (reference sequence). The CDR3 is made up of 15 amino acids. CDR3 coding DNA: TGTGCCAGCAGTTTATCGATGCAGGCTTACAATGAGCAGTTCTTC. Amino acids: CASSLSMQAYNEQFF.

The rearrangement links TRBV30 to TRBJ2-2; no clear D gene. The V end was cut by 0 bases, the J end by 4 bases, with 9 bases between. In germline, CDR1 is GTSNPN, CDR2 SVGIG (reference sequence). The length of the CDR3 is 14 residues. CDR3 nucleotide sequence: TGTGCCTGGAGTGTCGTTCTGAGCACCGGGGAGCTGTTTTTT. It translates to CAWSVVLSTGELFF.

The chain couples TRBV27 to TRBJ1-2; D uncertain. CDR3 length: 10 amino acids. CDR1 and CDR2 from the germline V gene are MNHEY and SMNVEV (reference sequence). CDR3 residues: CAGSNYGYTF. The CDR3 DNA sequence: TGTGCTGGGTCTAACTATGGCTACACCTTC.

The chain joins TRBV30 to TRBJ1-2; D not resolved. The CDR3 totals 12 residues. Germline-derived CDR1 and CDR2 are GTSNPN and SVGIG (reference sequence). Deletions cut 4 bases from V and 7 bases from J, with 13 bases between. The CDR3, as DNA: TGTGCCTGGACGTTTAATAGGGCTGGCTACACCTTC. It yields the protein CAWTFNRAGYTF.

This chain links TRBV4-1 with TRBJ2-5; TRBD2 aligns across 15 bases. This CDR3 region has 16 residues. Germline V CDR1 and CDR2: MGHRA, YSYEKL. The J segment lost 6 bases and the V segment lost 3 bases, leaving 5 bases of the junction unmatched. CDR3 nucleotide sequence: TGCGCCAGCAGCCACGGACTAGCGGGGGGGCCGAAGACCCAGTACTTC. It yields the protein CASSHGLAGGPKTQYF.

The J gene is TRBJ1-1, the V gene TRBV2; D remains unclear. Trimming left V 4 bases short and J 3 bases short, with 12 bases between. Germline V gene lookup returns CDR1 SNHLY and CDR2 FYNNEI. The CDR3 sequence is 14 residues long. CDR3 sequence reads: CASSVTGVDTEAFF. In nucleotides, the CDR3 is TGTGCCAGCAGTGTAACGGGTGTGGACACTGAAGCTTTCTTT.

This clone was detected a few times. The CDR3 protein is CASSPQGDLNQPQHF. DNA of the CDR3: TGCGCCAGCAGCCCCCAGGGGGACCTGAATCAGCCCCAGCATTTT. The rearrangement links TRBV5-1 to TRBJ1-5, with 7 bases identical to TRBD1. Germline-derived CDR1 and CDR2 are SGHRS and YFSETQ. The ends lost 4 bases at V and 4 bases at J; junction bases unmatched: 8. CDR3 length: 15 amino acids.

J is TRBJ2-5 and V is TRBV7-2, with D uncertain. The V end lost 2 bases, the J end lost 6 bases, and 10 bases lay between the germline ends. CDR1 and CDR2 (germline): SGHTA, FQGNSA. The CDR3 loop spans 13 amino acids. The CDR3 nucleotides read TGTGCCAGCAGCTTACCAACCTCGAAGACCCAGTACTTC. Translation: CASSLPTSKTQYF.

This clone was counted a single time. This sequence joins TRBV4-1 and TRBJ2-5; TRBD2 might be the D (5 bases). Trimming took 4 bases from V and 4 from J, leaving 10 bases between them. The germline V gene has CDR1 MGHRA and CDR2 YSYEKL. This CDR3 has 13 residues. The CDR3 DNA follows: TGCGCCAGCAGCCCGGGGTTGGGAGAGACCCAGTACTTC. Protein sequence: CASSPGLGETQYF.

This chain connects TRBV5-1 to TRBJ2-1; weak D call: TRBD1 (6 bases). Germline lookup yields CDR1 SGHRS and CDR2 YFSETQ. The CDR3 totals 15 residues. The V end was cut by 0 bases, the J end by 5 bases, with 12 bases between. Written as DNA, the CDR3 is TGCGCCAGCAGCTTGGTGCGCCCAGGGGACAATGAGCAGTTCTTC. This encodes CASSLVRPGDNEQFF.